One and the same sample provided the 9 T cell receptor beta chains below, sequenced in a study of T cell responses to AZD1222 COVID-19 vaccine. Here immunoSEQ multiplex PCR was the method, and the copy in TCRdb shows in-frame clones only, minus some. The sample yields roughly 120,000 clones, roughly 84% seen once. The source was peripheral blood, collected on day 0 of AZD1222 vaccination. The receptor set was obtained from an adult in good health.

The chain joins TRBV2 to TRBJ2-7, with a possible D match to TRBD1 (6 bases). The germline CDR1 and CDR2 sequences are SNHLY and FYNNEI. There are 12 residues in the CDR3. The V end was cut by 6 bases, the J end by 2 bases, with 8 bases between. CDR3 in amino acids: CASRAGAYEQYF. As DNA, the CDR3 is TGTGCCAGCAGGGCAGGGGCCTACGAGCAGTACTTC.

The chain joins TRBV19 to TRBJ2-7; D unclear. V was clipped by 7 bases and J by 2 bases, with 15 bases between them. Germline V gene data show CDR1 as LNHDA and CDR2 as SQIVND (reference sequence). The CDR3 runs to 14 residues. CDR3 nucleotide sequence: TGTGCCAGTACCCCCACGTTCAGCGCCTACGAGCAGTACTTC. This codes for CASTPTFSAYEQYF.

Concerning this clone itself: One end of the junction varies from germline; a read error may be responsible. The chain uses TRBV7-7 and TRBJ2-1, with 7 nucleotides matching TRBD1. The CDR3 has 13 amino acids. Per germline, CDR1 SSHAT and CDR2 FNYEAQ (reference sequence). DNA of the CDR3: TGTGCTAGCAGCTTAGACAGGGCGAATGAGCAGTTCTTC. Protein sequence: CASSLDRANEQFF.

This chain uses TRBV6-1 with TRBJ2-3, with TRBD2 identical over 10 bases. This CDR3 contains 17 residues. Looked up from germline, CDR1 is MNHNS and CDR2 is SASEGT. Germline trimming cut 1 base from V and 5 bases from J; bases unmatched to any gene: 9. The CDR3 DNA reads TGTGCCAGCAGTGAAGAGTTAGCGGGGGGCCTCCGAGATACGCAGTATTTT. Its protein is CASSEELAGGLRDTQYF.

The gene calls are TRBV27 and TRBJ1-6, with 9 bases identical to TRBD1. This CDR3 comprises 14 residues. Germline assignment: CDR1 MNHEY and CDR2 SMNVEV (reference sequence). The junction had 6 bases not matched to a gene; V was cut back by 6 bases and J by 9 bases. CDR3 in amino acids: CASRQGAPSSPLHF. The CDR3 DNA follows: TGTGCCAGCAGACAGGGGGCTCCATCTTCACCCCTCCACTTT.

The chain couples TRBV3-1 (or the pseudogene TRBV3-2) to TRBJ1-5, with D perhaps matching TRBD1 (6 bases). Germline V gives CDR1 LGHDT, CDR2 YNNKEL (reference sequence). The length of the CDR3 is 15 residues. The V and J ends lost 8 bases and 3 bases respectively, with 17 bases between them. The CDR3 spells CASPGVSGFNQPQHF. The CDR3 DNA reads TGTGCCAGCCCAGGGGTTAGCGGATTCAATCAGCCCCAGCATTTT.

The chain is built from TRBV27 and TRBJ1-3, with D unclear. Trimming stripped 2 bases from V and 0 bases from J, with 20 bases between. Looked up from germline, CDR1 is MNHEY and CDR2 is SMNVEV (reference sequence). The CDR3 is 19 residues long. CDR3 region: CASSLRPPPAVSSGNTIYF. The CDR3 DNA follows: TGTGCCAGCAGTTTAAGGCCCCCCCCGGCAGTGAGCTCTGGAAACACCATATATTTT.

This rearrangement joins TRBV27 to TRBJ1-6, with 7 bases that match TRBD1. CDR3 length: 13 amino acids. The germline V gene encodes CDR1 MNHEY and CDR2 SMNVEV (reference sequence). V shed 6 bases and J 7 bases; nucleotides not matched to a gene: 3. The CDR3 loop reads CASRGQWNSPLHF. The DNA of the CDR3 is TGTGCCAGCAGGGGACAGTGGAATTCACCCCTCCACTTT.

The chain has TRBV19 and TRBJ1-5; TRBD1 matches at 7 bases. Germline trimming cut 3 bases from V and 4 bases from J; bases unmatched to any gene: 6. CDR3 length: 15 residues. Germline V gives CDR1 LNHDA, CDR2 SQIVND (reference sequence). CDR3 sequence reads: CASSIGGQTNQPQHF. The DNA of the CDR3 is TGTGCCAGTAGTATCGGGGGACAGACAAATCAGCCCCAGCATTTT.